This T cell receptor (beta chain) was sequenced in a study of T-cell reconstitution after alpha-beta-depleted transplantation in children. Unique molecular identifiers were built into the TCRbeta library. One entry per CDR3 protein, called by TCRdb with MiXCR from the PCR reads. Among 780,000 or so distinct CDR3 sequences listed, roughly 15% were seen once. In its sample, this clonotype was seen a few times. The CDR3 has 16 amino acids. Trimming took 2 bases from V and 3 from J, leaving 14 bases between them. Germline-derived CDR1 and CDR2 are LNHNV and YYDKDF (reference sequence). The sample in question was PBMCs, mostly from graft donor cells, obtained 360 days after TCRalphabeta/CD19-depleted stem cell transplant. This clonotype was obtained from a male patient younger than 18 who had a stem cell transplant for acute lymphoblastic leukemia, so the T cells may come from the graft donor. This chain joins TRBV15 and TRBJ1-5, with D perhaps TRBD1 (6 bases). The CDR3 DNA is TGTGCCACCAGCAGAACCAGGGGATTAGACAATCAGCCCCAGCATTTT. This encodes CATSRTRGLDNQPQHF.